A selection of T cell receptor beta chains follows, all from one sample in a study of shared clonotypes between healthy human individuals. Here immunoSEQ multiplex PCR was the method, and the copy in TCRdb shows in-frame clones only, minus some. The table shows 2 million to 2.5 million clones, with 93% occurring only once. Specimen: naive CD4+ T cells from PBMCs. Receptor source: a man in his late teens or twenties in good health. Some clones in this sample may be carry-over from other donors' samples. Each CDR3 is given with its conserved first and last residue. The D gene is left open where the match is weak.

D gene	V gene	J gene	CDR3 protein	CDR3 DNA
.	TRBV15	TRBJ1-1	CATSNTGYTEAFF	TGTGCCACCAGCAATACAGGTTACACTGAAGCTTTCTTT
.	TRBV5-5	TRBJ1-3	CASSSLLQFIGNTIYF	TGTGCCAGCAGCTCCCTCCTGCAGTTTATAGGAAACACCATATATTTT
TRBD2	TRBV5-5	TRBJ2-1	CASSPGLAAAYNEQFF	TGTGCCAGCAGCCCGGGACTAGCGGCAGCCTACAATGAGCAGTTCTTC
.	TRBV5-4	TRBJ2-3	CASSRRLETDTQYF	TGTGCCAGCAGCCGACGACTAGAGACAGATACGCAGTATTTT
TRBD1	TRBV7-6	TRBJ2-2	CASSGFRTGGTGELFF	TGTGCCAGCAGCGGATTTAGGACAGGAGGCACCGGGGAGCTGTTTTTT
.	TRBV18	TRBJ2-3	CASSLLDEPDTQYF	TGTGCCAGCTCACTTTTGGACGAGCCAGATACGCAGTATTTT
TRBD1	TRBV2	TRBJ1-4	CASSDRGGLFF	TGTGCCAGCAGTGACAGGGGGGGACTGTTTTTT
TRBD2	TRBV7-6	TRBJ2-3	CASSALSGRAPDTQYF	TGTGCCAGCAGCGCTCTTAGCGGGAGGGCCCCAGATACGCAGTATTTT
.	TRBV29-1	TRBJ1-1	CSVTSWTGAFF	TGCAGCGTTACTTCGTGGACGGGAGCTTTCTTT
TRBD1	TRBV9	TRBJ1-1	CASSVYTGGITEAFF	TGTGCCAGCAGCGTGTATACAGGGGGCATTACTGAAGCTTTCTTT